A selection of T cell receptor beta chains follows, all from one sample in a study of blood T cell repertoires in COVID-19. Profiling relied on immunoSEQ multiplex PCR, and the TCRdb table lists in-frame clones only, not all of them. Among some 90,000 clones listed, roughly 80% were seen once. The specimen was peripheral blood. The receptor source for this set is a woman in her sixties or seventies with acute or convalescent COVID-19. Both conserved end residues are part of each CDR3. D genes are given only for firm matches. Clone size appears in some rows only: once, few, many, or a class for an expanded clone.

TRBD1 TRBJ1-4 - TRBV7-2 CASSSDRAGEKLFF TGTGCCAGCAGCTCCGACAGGGCTGGAGAAAAACTGTTTTTT
TRBD2 TRBJ2-7 - TRBV7-2 CASSLVARGGSEQYF TGTGCCAGCAGCTTAGTCGCTCGGGGGGGCAGCGAGCAGTACTTC
- TRBJ2-2 - TRBV30 CAWSGTPNTGELFF TGTGCCTGGAGTGGGACACCGAACACCGGGGAGCTGTTTTTT
TRBD1 TRBJ2-7 once TRBV6-5 CASSPTGSSSYEQYF TGTGCCAGCAGTCCGACAGGGTCCTCCTCCTACGAGCAGTACTTC
- TRBJ1-2 few TRBV6-5 CASRRPASYGYTF TGTGCCAGCAGGCGGCCAGCCAGCTATGGCTACACCTTC
- TRBJ1-6 - TRBV28 CASSLEFRESPLHF TGTGCCAGCAGTTTAGAGTTTAGAGAGTCACCCCTCCACTTT
TRBD1 TRBJ1-1 - TRBV2 CASSSQGAAEAFF TGTGCCAGCAGCTCCCAGGGGGCTGCTGAAGCTTTCTTT
- TRBJ1-2 once TRBV20-1 CSDQVSYGYTF TGCAGTGATCAGGTCAGCTATGGCTACACCTTC
- TRBJ2-7 - TRBV28 CASGPWGGVYEQYF TGTGCCAGCGGTCCCTGGGGAGGAGTTTACGAGCAGTACTTC
- TRBJ2-2 - TRBV18 CASSPLTPGTGELFF TGTGCCAGCTCGCCGCTCACCCCGGGCACCGGGGAGCTGTTTTTT
TRBD1 TRBJ1-1 - TRBV13 CASSRRGWGNTEAFF TGTGCCAGCAGTCGCAGGGGGTGGGGGAACACTGAAGCTTTCTTT
- TRBJ2-5 - TRBV6-5 CASSSVSIVETQYF TGTGCCAGCAGTTCAGTCTCCATTGTAGAGACCCAGTACTTC
TRBD1 TRBJ1-4 - TRBV11-2 CASSPFGQGTNEKLFF TGTGCCAGCAGCCCGTTTGGACAGGGAACTAATGAAAAACTGTTTTTT
- TRBJ2-7 - TRBV6-6 CASRGRGAYEQYF TGTGCCAGCCGGGGCAGGGGGGCCTACGAGCAGTACTTC
- TRBJ2-1 once TRBV29-1 CSVEDLGGAGEQFF TGCAGCGTTGAAGATCTGGGCGGGGCGGGTGAGCAGTTCTTC
TRBD2 TRBJ2-3 - TRBV24-1 CATSDTSGRGSTQYF TGTGCCACCAGTGATACTAGCGGGAGGGGGAGTACGCAGTATTTT
TRBD1 TRBJ1-1 - TRBV6-5 CASSRTGGSVAFF TGTGCCAGCAGCCGTACAGGGGGCTCGGTAGCTTTCTTT
- TRBJ1-4 - TRBV5-6 CASSLSWQTTNEKLFF TGTGCCAGCAGCTTGTCGTGGCAAACAACTAATGAAAAACTGTTTTTT
TRBD2 TRBJ2-2 once TRBV5-4 CASSSGTSGVTGELFF TGTGCCAGCAGCTCCGGGACTAGCGGGGTCACCGGGGAGCTGTTTTTT
TRBD1 TRBJ2-3 - TRBV7-9 CASSLEDRGGTDTQYF TGTGCCAGCAGCTTAGAGGACAGGGGGGGCACAGATACGCAGTATTTT
- TRBJ2-7 - TRBV5-1 CASSLRPGLNYEQYF TGCGCCAGCAGCTTGCGTCCTGGACTAAACTACGAGCAGTACTTC
TRBD1 TRBJ1-4 - TRBV4-1 CASSQNQVGQDRGSEKLFF TGCGCCAGCAGCCAAAACCAAGTGGGGCAGGACAGGGGCTCTGAAAAACTGTTTTTT
TRBD1 TRBJ2-7 - TRBV9 CASSRDRDTYEQYF TGTGCCAGCAGCCGCGACAGGGATACCTACGAGCAGTACTTC
- TRBJ1-6 - TRBV5-4 CASSYNTPDNSPLHF TGTGCCAGCAGCTATAACACACCTGATAATTCACCCCTCCACTTT
- TRBJ1-5 few TRBV5-6 CASSLGGTPSNQPQHF TGTGCCAGCAGCTTGGGAGGGACACCGAGCAATCAGCCCCAGCATTTT
TRBD1 TRBJ1-1 - TRBV3-1/TRBV3-2 CASSRPGQAYQQAFF TGTGCCAGCAGCCGCCCGGGACAGGCCTATCAGCAGGCTTTCTTT
TRBD2 TRBJ2-1 - TRBV7-7 CASSLGLAGGSDEQFF TGTGCCAGCAGCTTGGGACTAGCGGGAGGGTCGGATGAGCAGTTCTTC
- TRBJ2-6 - TRBV4-2 CASSQASSSGANVLTF TGTGCCAGCAGCCAAGCTTCCTCCTCTGGGGCCAACGTCCTGACTTTC
TRBD2 TRBJ2-2 once TRBV29-1 CSVAGEGGELFF TGCAGCGTAGCGGGAGAGGGCGGGGAGCTGTTTTTT
- TRBJ2-3 - TRBV6-5 CASRASGGDTQYF TGTGCCAGCAGGGCCTCCGGGGGAGATACGCAGTATTTT
TRBD1 TRBJ2-5 - TRBV7-8 CASIQPGQGIVETQYF TGTGCCAGCATCCAACCCGGACAGGGCATTGTGGAGACCCAGTACTTC
- TRBJ1-6 - TRBV5-1 CASSLGSPSYNSPLHF TGCGCCAGCAGCTTGGGAAGCCCCTCCTATAATTCACCCCTCCACTTT
TRBD2 TRBJ2-5 few TRBV5-4 CASSLPGTSQETQYF TGTGCCAGCAGCTTGCCCGGGACTAGCCAAGAGACCCAGTACTTC
- TRBJ1-3 many TRBV29-1 CSVEMATGNTIYF TGCAGCGTTGAAATGGCAACTGGAAACACCATATATTTT
- TRBJ1-6 once TRBV28 CASSASVYNSPLHF TGTGCCAGCAGTGCCTCGGTCTATAATTCACCCCTCCACTTT
TRBD1 TRBJ1-4 - TRBV28 CASSLGGQGGEKLFF TGTGCCAGCAGTTTGGGTGGACAGGGGGGTGAAAAACTGTTTTTT
- TRBJ1-2 - TRBV6-4 CASSNSAGGYTF TGTGCCAGCAGCAACTCGGCGGGTGGCTACACCTTC
- TRBJ1-1 few TRBV7-2 CASSQGRGTEAFF TGTGCCAGCAGCCAGGGGAGGGGCACTGAAGCTTTCTTT
TRBD1 TRBJ1-5 - TRBV19 CASRLKQGDLPQHF TGTGCCAGTAGACTCAAACAGGGGGATCTGCCCCAGCATTTT
- TRBJ1-1 - TRBV5-4 CASSAQGYMNTEAFF TGTGCCAGCAGCGCACAGGGCTACATGAACACTGAAGCTTTCTTT
- TRBJ2-7 - TRBV5-1 CASSLVVSSYEQYF TGCGCCAGCAGCTTGGTAGTGAGCTCCTACGAGCAGTACTTC
TRBD1 TRBJ2-7 - TRBV7-6 CASSLAVGTGAYEQYF TGTGCCAGCAGCTTAGCGGTGGGGACAGGGGCCTACGAGCAGTACTTC
TRBD2 TRBJ2-3 - TRBV7-3 CASASGRGDTQYF TGTGCCAGCGCTAGCGGGAGGGGGGATACGCAGTATTTT
- TRBJ1-1 - TRBV6-5 CASSYRAGNTEAFF TGTGCCAGCAGTTATCGGGCGGGGAACACTGAAGCTTTCTTT
- TRBJ2-1 - TRBV1 CTSSQLWAGETCNEQFF TGCACCAGCAGCCAGTTATGGGCGGGAGAGACCTGCAATGAGCAGTTCTTC
- TRBJ1-1 few TRBV12-3/TRBV12-4 CASSFEGRAFF TGTGCCAGCAGTTTTGAGGGTCGAGCTTTCTTT
TRBD2 TRBJ2-1 - TRBV29-1 CSVDTGTSISGEQFF TGCAGCGTTGACACCGGGACTAGCATTTCTGGGGAGCAGTTCTTC
TRBD1 TRBJ2-2 - TRBV7-9 CASSLVGGRSIGELFF TGTGCCAGCAGCTTAGTAGGGGGCAGATCAATCGGGGAGCTGTTTTTT
- TRBJ1-5 few TRBV30 CAWSVTDSNQPQHF TGTGCCTGGAGTGTGACAGATAGCAATCAGCCCCAGCATTTT
TRBD1 TRBJ1-5 - TRBV2 CASSEGTGFQPQHF TGTGCCAGCAGTGAAGGGACAGGGTTCCAGCCCCAGCATTTT
- TRBJ1-6 - TRBV7-8 CASSLGTDNSPLHF TGTGCCAGCAGCTTAGGGACAGATAATTCACCCCTCCACTTT
- TRBJ1-1 - TRBV5-1 CASSFIRNTEAFF TGCGCCAGCAGCTTTATCAGGAACACTGAAGCTTTCTTT
- TRBJ2-1 once TRBV7-9 CASSPPGSPQFF TGTGCCAGCAGCCCTCCTGGCAGTCCTCAGTTCTTC
TRBD1 TRBJ2-7 - TRBV29-1 CSVEGTTGSSSYEQYF TGCAGCGTTGAAGGGACGACAGGGTCCAGCTCCTACGAGCAGTACTTC
- TRBJ1-3 - TRBV27 CASSPQGLISGNTIYF TGTGCCAGCAGTCCCCAGGGACTGATCTCTGGAAACACCATATATTTT